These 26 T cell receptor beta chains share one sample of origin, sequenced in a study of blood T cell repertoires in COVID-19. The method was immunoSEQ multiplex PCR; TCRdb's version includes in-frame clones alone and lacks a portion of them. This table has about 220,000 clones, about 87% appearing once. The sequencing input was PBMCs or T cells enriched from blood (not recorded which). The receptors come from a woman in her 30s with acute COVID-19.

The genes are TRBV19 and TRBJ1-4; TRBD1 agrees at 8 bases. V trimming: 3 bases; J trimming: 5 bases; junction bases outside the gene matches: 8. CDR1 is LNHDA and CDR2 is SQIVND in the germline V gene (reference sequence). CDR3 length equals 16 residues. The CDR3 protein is CASSISRQGANEKLFF. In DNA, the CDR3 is TGTGCCAGTAGTATCTCCCGGCAGGGGGCGAATGAAAAACTGTTTTTT.

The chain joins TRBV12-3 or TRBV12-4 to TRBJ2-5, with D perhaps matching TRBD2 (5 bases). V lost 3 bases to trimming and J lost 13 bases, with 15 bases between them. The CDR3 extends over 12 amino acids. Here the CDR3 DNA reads TGTGCCAGCAGTTTTGCGGGCGGTTTTCCGTACTTC. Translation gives CASSFAGGFPYF.

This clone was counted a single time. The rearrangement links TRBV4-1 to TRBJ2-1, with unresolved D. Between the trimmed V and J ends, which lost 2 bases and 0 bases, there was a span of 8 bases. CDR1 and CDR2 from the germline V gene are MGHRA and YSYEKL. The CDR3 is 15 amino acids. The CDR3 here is CASSQLHLSYNEQFF. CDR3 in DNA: TGCGCCAGCAGCCAATTACACCTCTCCTACAATGAGCAGTTCTTC.

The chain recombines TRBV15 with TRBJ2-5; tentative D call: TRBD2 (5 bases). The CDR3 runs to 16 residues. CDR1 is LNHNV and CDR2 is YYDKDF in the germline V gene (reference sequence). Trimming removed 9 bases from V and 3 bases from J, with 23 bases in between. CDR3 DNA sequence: TGTGCCACAAAGGCGCCCCGACCAGCCGGGAAAGAGACCCAGTACTTC. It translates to CATKAPRPAGKETQYF.

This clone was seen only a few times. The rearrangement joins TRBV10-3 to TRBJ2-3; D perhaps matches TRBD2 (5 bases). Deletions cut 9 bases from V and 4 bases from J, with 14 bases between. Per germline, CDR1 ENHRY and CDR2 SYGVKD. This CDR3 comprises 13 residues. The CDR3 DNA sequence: TGTGCCATATACCGGGATACTTCAGATACGCAGTATTTT. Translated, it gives CAIYRDTSDTQYF.

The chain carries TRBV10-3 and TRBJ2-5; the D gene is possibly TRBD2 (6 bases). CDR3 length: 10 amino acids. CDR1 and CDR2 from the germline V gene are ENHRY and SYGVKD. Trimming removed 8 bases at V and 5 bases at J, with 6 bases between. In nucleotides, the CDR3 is TGTGCCATCGGGGGGGAGACCCAGTACTTC. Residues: CAIGGETQYF.

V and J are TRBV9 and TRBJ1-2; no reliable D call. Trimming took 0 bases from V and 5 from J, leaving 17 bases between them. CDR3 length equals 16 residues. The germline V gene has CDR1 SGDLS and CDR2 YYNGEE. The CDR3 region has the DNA TGTGCCAGCAGCGTAGATAGGCAGGATCGGCAATATGGCTACACCTTC. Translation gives CASSVDRQDRQYGYTF.

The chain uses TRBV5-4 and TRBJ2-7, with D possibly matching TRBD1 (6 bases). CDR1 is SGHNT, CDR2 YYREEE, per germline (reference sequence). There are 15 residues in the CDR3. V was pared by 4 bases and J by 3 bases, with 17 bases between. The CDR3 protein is CASSLGTPRSYEQYF. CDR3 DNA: TGTGCCAGCAGCCTAGGGACACCCCGTAGCTACGAGCAGTACTTC.

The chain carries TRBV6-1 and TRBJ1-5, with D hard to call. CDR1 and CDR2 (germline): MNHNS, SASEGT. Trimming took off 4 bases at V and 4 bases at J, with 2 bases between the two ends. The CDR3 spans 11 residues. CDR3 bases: TGTGCCAGCAGTGCTAATCAGCCCCAGCATTTT. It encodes CASSANQPQHF.

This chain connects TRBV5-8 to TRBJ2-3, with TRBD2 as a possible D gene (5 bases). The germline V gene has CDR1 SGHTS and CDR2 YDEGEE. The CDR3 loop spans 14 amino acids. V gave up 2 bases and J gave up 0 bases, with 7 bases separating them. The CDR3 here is CASSLRGSTDTQYF. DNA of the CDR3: TGTGCCAGCAGCTTAAGAGGGAGCACAGATACGCAGTATTTT.

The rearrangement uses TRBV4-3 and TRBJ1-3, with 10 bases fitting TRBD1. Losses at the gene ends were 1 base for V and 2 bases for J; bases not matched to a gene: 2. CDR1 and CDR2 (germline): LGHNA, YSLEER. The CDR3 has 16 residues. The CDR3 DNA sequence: TGCGCCAGCAGCCAAGGGGGGACAGGGGCTGGAAACACCATATATTTT. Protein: CASSQGGTGAGNTIYF.

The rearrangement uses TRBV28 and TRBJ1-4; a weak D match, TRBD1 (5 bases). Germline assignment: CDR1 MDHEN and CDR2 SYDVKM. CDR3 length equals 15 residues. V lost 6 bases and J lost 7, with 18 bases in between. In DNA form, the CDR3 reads TGTGCCAGCAGAGCCCAACAGGTGGGGTCTGAAAAACTGTTTTTT. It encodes CASRAQQVGSEKLFF.

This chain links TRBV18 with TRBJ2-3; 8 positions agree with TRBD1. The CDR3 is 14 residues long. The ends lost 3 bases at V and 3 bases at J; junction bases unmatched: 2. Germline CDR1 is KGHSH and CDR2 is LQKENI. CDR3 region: CASSPTGETDTQYF. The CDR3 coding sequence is TGTGCCAGCTCACCGACAGGGGAAACAGATACGCAGTATTTT.

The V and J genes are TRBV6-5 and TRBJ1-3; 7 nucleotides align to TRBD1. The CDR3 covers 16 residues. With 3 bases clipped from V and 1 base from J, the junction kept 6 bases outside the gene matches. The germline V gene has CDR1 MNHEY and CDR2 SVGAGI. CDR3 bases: TGTGCCAGCAGTTATACAGGGGAAGTATCTGGAAACACCATATATTTT. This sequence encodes CASSYTGEVSGNTIYF.

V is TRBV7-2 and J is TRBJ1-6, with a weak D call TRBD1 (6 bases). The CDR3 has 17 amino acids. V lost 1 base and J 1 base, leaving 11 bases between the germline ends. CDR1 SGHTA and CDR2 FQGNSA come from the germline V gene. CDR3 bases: TGTGCCAGCAGCTTAGGCTACAGGGAGTCCTATAATTCACCCCTCCACTTT. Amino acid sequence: CASSLGYRESYNSPLHF.

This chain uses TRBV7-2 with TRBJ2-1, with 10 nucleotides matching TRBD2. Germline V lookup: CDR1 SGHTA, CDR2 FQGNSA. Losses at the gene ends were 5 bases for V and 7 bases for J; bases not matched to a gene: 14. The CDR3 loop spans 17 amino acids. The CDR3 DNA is TGTGCCAGCAGCCCGTTTGGTAGCGGGGGGTCTTGGAATGAGCAGTTCTTC. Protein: CASSPFGSGGSWNEQFF.

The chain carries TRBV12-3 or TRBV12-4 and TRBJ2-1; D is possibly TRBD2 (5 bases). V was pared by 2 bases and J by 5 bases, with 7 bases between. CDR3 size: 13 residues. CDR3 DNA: TGTGCCAGCAGTTTACGGGGTAACAATGAGCAGTTCTTC. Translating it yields CASSLRGNNEQFF.

CDR3: CASSQGVWARHPNTGELFF. The DNA of the CDR3 is TGCGCCAGCAGCCAAGGGGTATGGGCGAGACACCCGAACACCGGGGAGCTGTTTTTT. The V and J genes are TRBV4-1 and TRBJ2-2; no clear D. The CDR3 length is 19 residues. The ends were cut back, 1 base at V and 0 bases at J, with 18 bases in the middle. Germline CDR1 MGHRA, CDR2 YSYEKL.

CDR3 in amino acids: CASSEKRFSGNTIYF. The CDR3 nucleotides are TGTGCCAGCAGTGAAAAGAGGTTCTCTGGAAACACCATATATTTT. The chain carries TRBV2 and TRBJ1-3; D is unresolved. Germline CDR1 is SNHLY and CDR2 is FYNNEI. V lost 2 bases to trimming and J lost 0 bases, with 8 bases between them. This CDR3 has 15 residues.

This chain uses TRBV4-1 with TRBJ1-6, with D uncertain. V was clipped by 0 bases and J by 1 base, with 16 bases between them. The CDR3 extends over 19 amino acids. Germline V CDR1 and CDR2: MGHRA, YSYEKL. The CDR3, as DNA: TGCGCCAGCAGCCAAGATGGGCGCCCAATTCCATCCTATAATTCACCCCTCCACTTT. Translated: CASSQDGRPIPSYNSPLHF.

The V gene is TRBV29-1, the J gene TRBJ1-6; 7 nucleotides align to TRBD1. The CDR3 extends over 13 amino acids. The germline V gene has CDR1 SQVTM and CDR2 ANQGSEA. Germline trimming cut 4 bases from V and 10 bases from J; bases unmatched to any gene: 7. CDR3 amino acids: CSVGLSGGSPLHF. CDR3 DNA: TGCAGCGTTGGGCTGTCAGGGGGGTCACCCCTCCACTTT.

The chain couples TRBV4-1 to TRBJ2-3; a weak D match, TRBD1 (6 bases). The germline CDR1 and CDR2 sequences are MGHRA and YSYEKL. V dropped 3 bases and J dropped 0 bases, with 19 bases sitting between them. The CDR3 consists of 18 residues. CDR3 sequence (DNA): TGCGCCAGCAGCCAGGGGGCCCCACCTTTCCTAAGCACAGATACGCAGTATTTT. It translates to CASSQGAPPFLSTDTQYF.

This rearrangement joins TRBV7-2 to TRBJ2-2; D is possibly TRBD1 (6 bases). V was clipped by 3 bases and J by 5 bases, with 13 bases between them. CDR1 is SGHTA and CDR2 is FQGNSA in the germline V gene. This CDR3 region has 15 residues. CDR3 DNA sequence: TGTGCCAGCAGCTTCCAGGGGCGGAGAACCGGGGAGCTGTTTTTT. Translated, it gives CASSFQGRRTGELFF.

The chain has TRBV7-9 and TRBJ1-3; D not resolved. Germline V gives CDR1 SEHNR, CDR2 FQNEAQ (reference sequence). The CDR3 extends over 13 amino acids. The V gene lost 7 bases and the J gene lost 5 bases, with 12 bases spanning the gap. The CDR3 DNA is TGTGCCAGCAAATCCGACATAAGAAACACCATATATTTT. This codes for CASKSDIRNTIYF.

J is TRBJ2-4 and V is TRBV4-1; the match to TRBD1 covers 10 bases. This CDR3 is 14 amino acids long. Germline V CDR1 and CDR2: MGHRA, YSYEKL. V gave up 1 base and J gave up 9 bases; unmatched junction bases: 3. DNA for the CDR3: TGCGCCAGCAGCCAAGGACAGGGGGCCGGCATTCAGTACTTC. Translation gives CASSQGQGAGIQYF.

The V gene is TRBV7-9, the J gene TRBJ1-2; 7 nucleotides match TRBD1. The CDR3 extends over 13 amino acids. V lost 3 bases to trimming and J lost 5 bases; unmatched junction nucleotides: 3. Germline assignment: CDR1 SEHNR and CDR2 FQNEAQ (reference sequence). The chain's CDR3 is CASSFGQAYGYTF. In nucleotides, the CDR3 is TGTGCCAGCAGCTTCGGACAGGCTTATGGCTACACCTTC.